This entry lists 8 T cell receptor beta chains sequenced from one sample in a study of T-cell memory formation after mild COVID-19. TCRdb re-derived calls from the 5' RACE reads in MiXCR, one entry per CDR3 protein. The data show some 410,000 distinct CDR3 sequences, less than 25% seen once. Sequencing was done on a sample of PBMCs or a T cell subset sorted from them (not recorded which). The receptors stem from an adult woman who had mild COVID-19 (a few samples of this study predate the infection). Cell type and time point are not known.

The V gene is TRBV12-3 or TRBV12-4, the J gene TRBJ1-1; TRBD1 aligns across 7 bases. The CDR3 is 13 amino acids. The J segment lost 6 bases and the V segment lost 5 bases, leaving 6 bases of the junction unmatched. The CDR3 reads CASSPQGFSEAFF. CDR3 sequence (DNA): TGTGCCAGCAGTCCACAGGGGTTTTCTGAAGCTTTCTTT.

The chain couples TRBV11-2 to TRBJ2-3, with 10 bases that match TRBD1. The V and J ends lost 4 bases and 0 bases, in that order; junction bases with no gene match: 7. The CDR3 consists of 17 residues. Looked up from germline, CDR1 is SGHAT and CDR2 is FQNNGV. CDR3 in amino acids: CASSSRQGAPSTDTQYF. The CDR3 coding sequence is TGTGCCAGCAGCTCCCGACAGGGGGCCCCCAGCACAGATACGCAGTATTTT.

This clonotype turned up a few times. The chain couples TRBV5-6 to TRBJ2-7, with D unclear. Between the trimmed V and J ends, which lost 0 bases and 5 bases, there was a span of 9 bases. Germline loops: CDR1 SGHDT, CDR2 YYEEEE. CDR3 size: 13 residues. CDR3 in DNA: TGTGCCAGCAGCTTGGCCCTTCTGAACGAGCAGTACTTC. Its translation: CASSLALLNEQYF.

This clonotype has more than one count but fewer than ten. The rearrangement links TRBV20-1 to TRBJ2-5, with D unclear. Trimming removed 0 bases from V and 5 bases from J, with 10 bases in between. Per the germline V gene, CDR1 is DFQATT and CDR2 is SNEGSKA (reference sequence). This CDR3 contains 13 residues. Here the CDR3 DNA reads TGCAGTGCTAGAGAAAGGGTTCTGGAGACCCAGTACTTC. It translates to CSARERVLETQYF.

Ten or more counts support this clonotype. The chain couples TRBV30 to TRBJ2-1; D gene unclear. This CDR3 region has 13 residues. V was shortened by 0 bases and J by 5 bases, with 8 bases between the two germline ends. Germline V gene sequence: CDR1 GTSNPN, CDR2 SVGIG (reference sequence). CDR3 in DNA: TGTGCCTGGAGTGTGGAGCCCCACAATGAGCAGTTCTTC. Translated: CAWSVEPHNEQFF.

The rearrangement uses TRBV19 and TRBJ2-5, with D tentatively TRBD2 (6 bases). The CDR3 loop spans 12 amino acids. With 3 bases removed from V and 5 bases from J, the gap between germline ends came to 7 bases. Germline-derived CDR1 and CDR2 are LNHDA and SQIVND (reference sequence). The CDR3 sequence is CASSIREETQYF. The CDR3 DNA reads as TGTGCCAGTAGTATCCGGGAGGAGACCCAGTACTTC. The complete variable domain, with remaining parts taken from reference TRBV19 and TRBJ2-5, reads DGGITQSPKYLFRKEGQNVTLSCEQNLNHDAMYWYRQDPGQGLRLIYYSQIVNDFQKGDIAEGYSVSREKKESFPLTVTSAQKNPTAFYLCASSIREETQYFGPGTRLLVL.

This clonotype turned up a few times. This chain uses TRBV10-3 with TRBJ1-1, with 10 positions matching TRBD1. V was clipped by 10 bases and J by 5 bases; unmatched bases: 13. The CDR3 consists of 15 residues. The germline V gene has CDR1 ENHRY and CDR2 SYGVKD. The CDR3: CATESGQGRRTEAFF. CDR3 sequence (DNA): TGTGCCACCGAGTCGGGACAGGGGAGGAGAACTGAAGCTTTCTTT.

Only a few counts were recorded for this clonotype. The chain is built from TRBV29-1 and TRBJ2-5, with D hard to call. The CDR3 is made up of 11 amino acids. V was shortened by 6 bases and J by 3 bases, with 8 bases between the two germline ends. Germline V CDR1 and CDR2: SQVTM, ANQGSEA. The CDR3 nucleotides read TGCAGCGTAAGCAAAGAAGAGACCCAGTACTTC. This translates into CSVSKEETQYF.